This T cell receptor beta chain comes out of a study of T-cell reconstitution after alpha-beta-depleted transplantation in children. Study-level points and caveats: At one year after transplant, newly produced T cells mostly accounted for T-cell counts and diversity.

Trimming at V came to 3 bases and at J to 0 bases, leaving 7 bases not matched to a gene. This CDR3 region has 16 residues. CDR1 is SGDLS and CDR2 is YYNGEE in the germline V gene. A word on this clonotype: Its cognate antigen is unknown.

Unique molecular identifiers tagged the TCRbeta library. TCRdb used MiXCR to reprocess the PCR reads, holding one entry per CDR3 protein. The sample comprises 250,000 to 400,000 distinct CDR3 sequences, roughly 21% of which are singletons, and about 10% rests with the top ten. Sequences were derived from PBMCs, mostly from graft donor cells, sampled 180 days after TCRalphabeta/CD19-depleted stem cell transplant. The genes are TRBV9 and TRBJ1-1, with 8 bases aligning to TRBD1. The source is a male patient younger than 18 who had a stem cell transplant for acute lymphoblastic leukemia, so the T cells may come from the graft donor. CDR3 DNA: TGTGCCAGCAGCGAATACGGACAGGGCTTGAACACTGAAGCTTTCTTT. Translating it yields CASSEYGQGLNTEAFF.